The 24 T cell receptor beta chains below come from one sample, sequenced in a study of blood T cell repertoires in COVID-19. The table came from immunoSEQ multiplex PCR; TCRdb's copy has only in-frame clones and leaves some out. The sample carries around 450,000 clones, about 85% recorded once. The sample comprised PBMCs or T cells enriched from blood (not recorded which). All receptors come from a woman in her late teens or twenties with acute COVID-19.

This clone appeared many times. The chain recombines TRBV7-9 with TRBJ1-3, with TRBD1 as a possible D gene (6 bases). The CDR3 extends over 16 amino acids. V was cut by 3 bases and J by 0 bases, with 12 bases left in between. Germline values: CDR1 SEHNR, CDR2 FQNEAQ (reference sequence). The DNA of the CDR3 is TGTGCCAGCAGCTTCGACAGGTTACACTCTGGAAACACCATATATTTT. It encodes CASSFDRLHSGNTIYF.

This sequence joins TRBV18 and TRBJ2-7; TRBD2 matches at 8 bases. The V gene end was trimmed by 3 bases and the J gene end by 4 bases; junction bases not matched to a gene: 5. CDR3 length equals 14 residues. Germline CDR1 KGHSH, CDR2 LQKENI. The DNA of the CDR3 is TGTGCCAGCTCACCCCGGGAGGGAATTTACGAGCAGTACTTC. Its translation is CASSPREGIYEQYF.

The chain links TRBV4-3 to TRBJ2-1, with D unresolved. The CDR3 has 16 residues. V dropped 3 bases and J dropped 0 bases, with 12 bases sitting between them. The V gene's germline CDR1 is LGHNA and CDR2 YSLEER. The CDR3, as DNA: TGCGCCAGCAGCCAGGATGCTAGGAGCTCCTACAATGAGCAGTTCTTC. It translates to CASSQDARSSYNEQFF.

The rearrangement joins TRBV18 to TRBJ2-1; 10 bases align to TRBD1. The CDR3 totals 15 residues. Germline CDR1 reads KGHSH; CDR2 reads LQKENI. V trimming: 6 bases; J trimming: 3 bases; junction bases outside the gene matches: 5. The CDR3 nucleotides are TGTGCCAGCTCCTTTGGGACAGGGGACTACAATGAGCAGTTCTTC. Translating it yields CASSFGTGDYNEQFF.

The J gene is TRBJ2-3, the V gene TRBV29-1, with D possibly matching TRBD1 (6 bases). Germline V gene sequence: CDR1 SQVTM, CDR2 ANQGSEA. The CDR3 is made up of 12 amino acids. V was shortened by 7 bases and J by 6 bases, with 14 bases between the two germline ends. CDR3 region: CSGSAGDDTQYF. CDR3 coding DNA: TGCAGCGGTAGTGCAGGGGACGATACGCAGTATTTT.

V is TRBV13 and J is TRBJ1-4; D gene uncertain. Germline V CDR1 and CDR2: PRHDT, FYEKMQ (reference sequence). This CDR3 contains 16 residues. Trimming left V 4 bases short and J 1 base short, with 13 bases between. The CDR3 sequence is CASSSWRAETNEKLFF. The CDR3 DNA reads TGTGCCAGCAGCTCATGGAGGGCAGAAACTAATGAAAAACTGTTTTTT.

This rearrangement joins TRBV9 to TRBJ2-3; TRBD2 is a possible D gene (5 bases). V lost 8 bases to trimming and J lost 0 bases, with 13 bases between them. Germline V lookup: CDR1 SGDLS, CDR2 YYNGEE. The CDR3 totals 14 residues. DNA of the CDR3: TGTGCCAGAGAAGAGGGCCCTAGCACAGATACGCAGTATTTT. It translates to CAREEGPSTDTQYF.

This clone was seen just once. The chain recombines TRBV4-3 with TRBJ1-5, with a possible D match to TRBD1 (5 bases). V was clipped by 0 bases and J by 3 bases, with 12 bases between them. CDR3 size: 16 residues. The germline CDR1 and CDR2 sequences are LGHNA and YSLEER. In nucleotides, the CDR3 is TGCGCCAGCAGCCAAGATTGGTCACAGGACAATCAGCCCCAGCATTTT. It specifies CASSQDWSQDNQPQHF.

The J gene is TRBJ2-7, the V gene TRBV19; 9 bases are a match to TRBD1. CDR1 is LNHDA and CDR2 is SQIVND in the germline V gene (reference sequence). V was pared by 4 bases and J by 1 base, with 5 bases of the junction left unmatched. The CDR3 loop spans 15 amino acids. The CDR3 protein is CASSTEQGASYEQYF. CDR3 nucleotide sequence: TGTGCCAGTAGTACCGAACAGGGGGCATCCTACGAGCAGTACTTC.

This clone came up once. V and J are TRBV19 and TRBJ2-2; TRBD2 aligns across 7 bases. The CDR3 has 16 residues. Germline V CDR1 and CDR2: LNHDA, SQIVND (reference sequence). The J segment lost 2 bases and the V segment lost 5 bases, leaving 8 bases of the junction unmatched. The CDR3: CASSSGLVLNTGELFF. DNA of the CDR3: TGTGCCAGTAGTTCCGGACTAGTCCTAAACACCGGGGAGCTGTTTTTT.

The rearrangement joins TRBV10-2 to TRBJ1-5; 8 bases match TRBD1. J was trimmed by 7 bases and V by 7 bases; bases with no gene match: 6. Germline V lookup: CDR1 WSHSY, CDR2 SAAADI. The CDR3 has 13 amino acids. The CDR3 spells CASTTGARQPQHF. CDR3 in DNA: TGCGCCAGCACGACAGGGGCCAGACAGCCCCAGCATTTT.

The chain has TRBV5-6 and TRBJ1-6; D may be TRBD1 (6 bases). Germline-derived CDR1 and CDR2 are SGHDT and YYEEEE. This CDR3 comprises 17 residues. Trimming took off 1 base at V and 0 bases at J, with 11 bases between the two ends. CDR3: CASSLSQGSSYNSPLHF. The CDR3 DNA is TGTGCCAGCAGCTTGTCGCAGGGGAGCTCCTATAATTCACCCCTCCACTTT.

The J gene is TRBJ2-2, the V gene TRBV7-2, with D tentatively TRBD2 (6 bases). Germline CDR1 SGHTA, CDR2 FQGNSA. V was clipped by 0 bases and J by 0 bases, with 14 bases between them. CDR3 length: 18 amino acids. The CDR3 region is CASSLALTGGTNTGELFF. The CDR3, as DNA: TGTGCCAGCAGCTTAGCGCTAACGGGCGGGACGAACACCGGGGAGCTGTTTTTT. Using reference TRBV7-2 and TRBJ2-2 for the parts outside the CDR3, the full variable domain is GAGVSQSPSNKVTEKGKDVELRCDPISGHTALYWYRQSLGQGLEFLIYFQGNSAPDKSGLPSDRFSAERTGGSVSTLTIQRTQQEDSAVYLCASSLALTGGTNTGELFFGEGSRLTVL.

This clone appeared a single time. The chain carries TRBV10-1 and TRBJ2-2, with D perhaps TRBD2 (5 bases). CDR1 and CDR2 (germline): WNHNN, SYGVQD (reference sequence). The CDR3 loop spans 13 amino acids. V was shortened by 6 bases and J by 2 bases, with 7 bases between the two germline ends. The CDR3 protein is CASSTRNTGELFF. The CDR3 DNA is TGCGCCAGCAGCACTAGAAACACCGGGGAGCTGTTTTTT.

The CDR3: CASSTTYDQPQHF. Written as DNA, the CDR3 is TGTGCCAGCAGCACGACTTACGATCAGCCCCAGCATTTT. The chain links TRBV7-9 to TRBJ1-5, with no clear D. The germline V gene encodes CDR1 SEHNR and CDR2 FQNEAQ (reference sequence). The CDR3 is made up of 13 amino acids. Trimming pared 5 bases from V and 5 bases from J, leaving 10 bases between.

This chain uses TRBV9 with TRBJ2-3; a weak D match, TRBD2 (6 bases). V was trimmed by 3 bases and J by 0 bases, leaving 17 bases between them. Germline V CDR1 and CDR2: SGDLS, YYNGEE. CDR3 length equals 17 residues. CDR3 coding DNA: TGTGCCAGCAGCGAGGACTACGGGCTCACTAGCACAGATACGCAGTATTTT. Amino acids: CASSEDYGLTSTDTQYF.

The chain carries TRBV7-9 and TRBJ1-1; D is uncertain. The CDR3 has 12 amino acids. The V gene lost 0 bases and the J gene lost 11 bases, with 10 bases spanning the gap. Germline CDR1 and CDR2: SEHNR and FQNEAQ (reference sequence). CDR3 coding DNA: TGTGCCAGCAGCTTAGCGCATTCGGGGGCTTTCTTT. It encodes CASSLAHSGAFF.

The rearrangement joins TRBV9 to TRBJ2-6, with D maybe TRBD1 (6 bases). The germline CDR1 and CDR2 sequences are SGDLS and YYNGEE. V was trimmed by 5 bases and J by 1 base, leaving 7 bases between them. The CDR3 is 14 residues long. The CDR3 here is CASSQGSGANVLTF. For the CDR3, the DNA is TGTGCCAGCAGTCAGGGGTCTGGGGCCAACGTCCTGACTTTC. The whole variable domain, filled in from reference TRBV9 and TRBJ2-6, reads DSGVTQTPKHLITATGQRVTLRCSPRSGDLSVYWYQQSLDQGLQFLIQYYNGEERAKGNILERFSAQQFPDLHSELNLSSLELGDSALYFCASSQGSGANVLTFGAGSRLTVL.

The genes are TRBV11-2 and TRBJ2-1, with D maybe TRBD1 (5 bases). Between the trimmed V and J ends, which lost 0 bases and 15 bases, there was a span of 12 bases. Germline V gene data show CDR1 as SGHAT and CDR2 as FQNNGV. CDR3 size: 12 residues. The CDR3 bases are TGTGCCAGCAGCTTAGATCAGGGCTCGTCGTTCTTC. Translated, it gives CASSLDQGSSFF.

CDR3 sequence reads: CASSKQVLNEQFF. DNA of the CDR3: TGTGCCAGCAGCAAACAGGTCCTCAATGAGCAGTTCTTC. The rearrangement links TRBV21-1 to TRBJ2-1; the table calls TRBD1, which could not be checked here. TRBV21-1 is listed as a pseudogene. CDR3 size: 13 residues.

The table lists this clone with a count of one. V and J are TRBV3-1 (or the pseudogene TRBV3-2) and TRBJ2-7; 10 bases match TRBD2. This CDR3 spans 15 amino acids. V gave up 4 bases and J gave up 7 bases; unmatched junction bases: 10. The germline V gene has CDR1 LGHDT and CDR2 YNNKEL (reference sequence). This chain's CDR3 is CASSPQAGGPGEQYF. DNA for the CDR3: TGTGCCAGCAGCCCGCAAGCGGGAGGGCCGGGAGAGCAGTACTTC.

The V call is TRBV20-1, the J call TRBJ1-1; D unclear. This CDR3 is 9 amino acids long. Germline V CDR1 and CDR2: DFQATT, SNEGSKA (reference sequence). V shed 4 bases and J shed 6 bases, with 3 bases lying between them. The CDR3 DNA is TGCAGTGCTAAGCCTGAAGCTTTCTTT. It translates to CSAKPEAFF.

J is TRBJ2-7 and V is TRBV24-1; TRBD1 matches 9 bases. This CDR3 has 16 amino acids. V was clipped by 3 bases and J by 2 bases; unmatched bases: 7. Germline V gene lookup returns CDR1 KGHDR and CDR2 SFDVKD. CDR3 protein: CATSDPQGTGTYEQYF. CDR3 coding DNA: TGTGCCACCAGTGATCCGCAGGGGACAGGGACCTACGAGCAGTACTTC.

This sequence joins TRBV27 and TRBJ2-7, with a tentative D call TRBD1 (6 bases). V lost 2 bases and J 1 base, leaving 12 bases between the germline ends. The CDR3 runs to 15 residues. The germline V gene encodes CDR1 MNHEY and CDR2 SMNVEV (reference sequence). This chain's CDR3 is CASSLRWGRSYEQYF. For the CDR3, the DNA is TGTGCCAGCAGTTTAAGGTGGGGGCGGTCCTACGAGCAGTACTTC.